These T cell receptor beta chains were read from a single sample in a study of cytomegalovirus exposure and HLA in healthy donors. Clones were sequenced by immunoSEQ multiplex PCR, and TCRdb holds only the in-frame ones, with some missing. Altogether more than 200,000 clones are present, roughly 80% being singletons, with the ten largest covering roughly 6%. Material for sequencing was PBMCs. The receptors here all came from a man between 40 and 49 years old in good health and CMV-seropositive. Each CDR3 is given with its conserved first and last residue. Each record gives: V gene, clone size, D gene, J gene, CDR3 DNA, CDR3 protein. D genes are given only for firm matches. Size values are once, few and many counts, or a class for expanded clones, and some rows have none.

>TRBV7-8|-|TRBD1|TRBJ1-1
TGTGCCAGCAGCTTAGAGGGGGGGACAGGCATTTACACTGAAGCTTTCTTT
CASSLEGGTGIYTEAFF
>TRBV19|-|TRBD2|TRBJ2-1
TGTGCCAGTAGTATAGTGGGGGGAGGGCGGAATCCCTACAATGAGCAGTTCTTC
CASSIVGGGRNPYNEQFF
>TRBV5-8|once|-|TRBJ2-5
TGTGCCAGCAGCCCCGGGGGGCTTGCGGGAGTATGGGAGACCCAGTACTTC
CASSPGGLAGVWETQYF
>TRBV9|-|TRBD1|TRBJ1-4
TGTGCCAGCAGCGTAGCCGGGACAGGGCATGAAAAACTGTTTTTT
CASSVAGTGHEKLFF
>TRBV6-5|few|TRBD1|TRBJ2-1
TGTGCCAGCAGCCCGGGACAGGGGATACACAATGAGCAGTTCTTC
CASSPGQGIHNEQFF
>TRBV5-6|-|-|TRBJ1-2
TGTGCCAGCAGCCCCCCGGGTACTAACTATGGCTACACCTTC
CASSPPGTNYGYTF
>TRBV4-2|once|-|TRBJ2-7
TGTGCCAGCAGCCAAGATGCAGGGGATCCCTACGAGCAGTACTTC
CASSQDAGDPYEQYF
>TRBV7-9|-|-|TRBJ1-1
TGTGCCAGCAGCTTACCCCTTGGGGCAGCGAACACTGAAGCTTTCTTT
CASSLPLGAANTEAFF
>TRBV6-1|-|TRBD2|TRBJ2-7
TGTGCCAGCACCCCGGCGGCTAGCGGCTACGAGCAGTACTTC
CASTPAASGYEQYF
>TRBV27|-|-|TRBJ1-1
TGTGCCAGCAGTCCCGGACTGTTGAACACTGAAGCTTTCTTT
CASSPGLLNTEAFF
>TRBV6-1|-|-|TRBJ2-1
TGTGCCAGCAGTGGGGAAGGGAGGTTCTACAATGAGCAGTTCTTC
CASSGEGRFYNEQFF
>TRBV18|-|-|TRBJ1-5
TGTGCCAGCTCAGCGATGGGAGGCACGGGCCCCCAGCATTTT
CASSAMGGTGPQHF
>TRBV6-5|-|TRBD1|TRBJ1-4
TGTGCCAGCAACCGCGGGAGGCAGGGGGATGAAAAACTGTTTTTT
CASNRGRQGDEKLFF
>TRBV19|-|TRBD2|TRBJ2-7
TGTGCCAGTAGTTTGCGGGAGGGCCCCTCCTACGAGCAGTACTTC
CASSLREGPSYEQYF
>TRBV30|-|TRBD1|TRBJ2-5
TGTGCCTGCCACCCACAGGGGGCTGGGGAGACCCAGTACTTC
CACHPQGAGETQYF
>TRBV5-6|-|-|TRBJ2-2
TGTGCCAGCAGCTTGGTCGCACAGGCCGGAACCGGGGAGCTGTTTTTT
CASSLVAQAGTGELFF
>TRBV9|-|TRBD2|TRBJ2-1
TGTGCCAGCAGCGCGGGACTAGCGAGTTCGAATGAGCAGTTCTTC
CASSAGLASSNEQFF
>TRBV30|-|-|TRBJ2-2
TGTGCCTGGAGTGTCTGGGCAGGGATGAACACCGGGGAGCTGTTTTTT
CAWSVWAGMNTGELFF
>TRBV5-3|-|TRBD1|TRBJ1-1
TGTGCCAGAAGCCTAGCTAGTAGACAGGGCGGTATAATCTCTGAAGCTTTCTTT
CARSLASRQGGIISEAFF
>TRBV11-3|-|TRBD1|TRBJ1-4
TGTGCCAGCAGTTTACAGGGGTCAGGAAGCGAAAAACTGTTTTTT
CASSLQGSGSEKLFF
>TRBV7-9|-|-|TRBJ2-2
TGTGCCAGCAGCTTAGTAGGCCAGGGAAACACCGGGGAGCTGTTTTTT
CASSLVGQGNTGELFF